These 7 T cell receptor beta chains were sequenced from one sample in a study of shared clonotypes between healthy human individuals. Profiling relied on immunoSEQ multiplex PCR, and the TCRdb table lists in-frame clones only, not all of them. The sample shows some 580,000 clones, 97% of them seen only once. The sequenced sample was naive CD4+ T cells sorted from blood. The subset denotes: CD45RA+ positively selected. All receptors come from a young woman in good health.

The chain couples TRBV5-1 to TRBJ2-7; D is unclear. V was cut by 3 bases and J by 4 bases, with 11 bases left in between. In germline, CDR1 is SGHRS, CDR2 YFSETQ. CDR3 length: 13 residues. As DNA, the CDR3 is TGCGCCAGCAGCTGGTCTAGTGCTTACGAGCAGTACTTC. Translating it yields CASSWSSAYEQYF.

The CDR3 nucleotides read TGTGCCAGCAGTGCCGGACAGGGGGCTAATGAAAAACTGTTTTTT. This gives the protein CASSAGQGANEKLFF. The rearrangement joins TRBV6-1 to TRBJ1-4, with TRBD1 identical over 10 bases. V shed 4 bases and J 3 bases; nucleotides not matched to a gene: 2. The CDR3 is made up of 15 amino acids. Germline CDR1 and CDR2: MNHNS and SASEGT.

V and J are TRBV6-1 and TRBJ1-2, with D unclear. The V gene lost 7 bases and the J gene lost 3 bases, with 9 bases spanning the gap. The CDR3 sequence is 12 residues long. Germline V lookup: CDR1 MNHNS, CDR2 SASEGT. CDR3 sequence reads: CASKGRDYGYTF. In DNA form, the CDR3 reads TGTGCCAGCAAGGGTCGGGACTATGGCTACACCTTC.

The V gene is TRBV7-9, the J gene TRBJ1-2, with 9 bases lining up with TRBD1. The germline V gene has CDR1 SEHNR and CDR2 FQNEAQ (reference sequence). The junction had 7 bases not matched to a gene; V was cut back by 4 bases and J by 4 bases. The CDR3 is 15 residues long. The CDR3 reads CASSSTGGLVYGYTF. CDR3 bases: TGTGCCAGCAGCTCGACAGGGGGTCTAGTCTATGGCTACACCTTC.

The rearrangement joins TRBV11-3 to TRBJ2-1, with no clear D. CDR1 is SGHNT and CDR2 is YENEEA in the germline V gene. The V end was cut by 4 bases, the J end by 5 bases, with 12 bases between. This CDR3 spans 14 amino acids. The CDR3 region is CASSSADRNNEQFF. The CDR3 nucleotides read TGTGCCAGCAGCTCAGCAGACCGAAACAATGAGCAGTTCTTC.

The CDR3 DNA is TGTGCCAGCAGTGGACAGGTAATGGGTCAGCCCCAGCATTTT. Amino acid sequence: CASSGQVMGQPQHF. This chain joins TRBV2 and TRBJ1-5, with a possible D match to TRBD1 (6 bases). V shed 4 bases and J shed 6 bases, with 13 bases lying between them. Germline-derived CDR1 and CDR2 are SNHLY and FYNNEI. The length of the CDR3 is 14 residues.

The chain links TRBV9 to TRBJ2-5; D uncertain. Per the germline V gene, CDR1 is SGDLS and CDR2 is YYNGEE. V lost 5 bases and J lost 1, with 9 bases in between. The CDR3 spans 13 residues. The CDR3 region is CASSGPAQETQYF. The CDR3 nucleotides read TGTGCCAGCAGTGGACCGGCCCAAGAGACCCAGTACTTC.